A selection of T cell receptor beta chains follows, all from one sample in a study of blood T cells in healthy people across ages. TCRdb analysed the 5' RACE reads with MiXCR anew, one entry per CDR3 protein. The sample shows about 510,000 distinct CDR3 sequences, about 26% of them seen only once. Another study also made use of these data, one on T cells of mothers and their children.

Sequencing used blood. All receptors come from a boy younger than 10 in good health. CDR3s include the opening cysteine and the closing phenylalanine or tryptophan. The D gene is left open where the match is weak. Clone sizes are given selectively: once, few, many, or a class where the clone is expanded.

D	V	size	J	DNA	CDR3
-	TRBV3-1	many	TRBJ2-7	TGTGCCAGCAGCCAAGCCGGCGAGCAGTACTTC	CASSQAGEQYF
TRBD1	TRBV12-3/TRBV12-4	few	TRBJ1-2	TGTGCCAGCAGCCCGGGACAGGGGATTCGCGGCTACACCTTC	CASSPGQGIRGYTF
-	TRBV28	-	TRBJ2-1	TGTGCCAGCAGTTTACCACTAGGAGGGGATGAGCAGTTCTTC	CASSLPLGGDEQFF
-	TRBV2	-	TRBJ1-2	TGTGCCAGCAGTGAGATGGACAGCTATGGCTACACCTTC	CASSEMDSYGYTF
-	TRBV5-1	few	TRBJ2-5	TGCGCCAGCAGTGGTGGGATGGAGACCCAGTACTTC	CASSGGMETQYF
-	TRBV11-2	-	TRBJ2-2	TGTGCCAGCAGCTTAGAAAGGGCCGGGGAGCTGTTTTTT	CASSLERAGELFF
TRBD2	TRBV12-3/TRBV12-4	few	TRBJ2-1	TGTGCCAGCAGTTTCAGCGGGAGCAATGAGCAGTTCTTC	CASSFSGSNEQFF
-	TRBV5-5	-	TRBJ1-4	TGTGCCAGCAGCTTGAGGACAGCCCGGACAACTAATGAAAAACTGTTTTTT	CASSLRTARTTNEKLFF
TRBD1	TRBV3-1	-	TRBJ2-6	TGTGCCAGCAGGGGGGCGACAGGGTCGGGGGCCAACGTCCTGACTTTC	CASRGATGSGANVLTF
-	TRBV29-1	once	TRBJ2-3	TGCAGCGTTCCCGGGGAGCGGACTAGCACAGATACGCAGTATTTT	CSVPGERTSTDTQYF
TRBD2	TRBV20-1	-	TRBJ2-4	TGCAGTGCTACTTCTTGGGGGGGACAAAACATTCAGTACTTC	CSATSWGGQNIQYF
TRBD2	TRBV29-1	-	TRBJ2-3	TGCAGCGTTGAAGCCGTGACTAGCGGGAGCTCGCAGTATTTT	CSVEAVTSGSSQYF
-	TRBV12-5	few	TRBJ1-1	TGTGCTAGTGGTTTCATTTCAACGAACCCGAACACTGAAGCTTTCTTT	CASGFISTNPNTEAFF
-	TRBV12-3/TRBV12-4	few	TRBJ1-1	TGTGCCAGCATTCCCAGGGTAGGGCACACTGAAGCTTTCTTT	CASIPRVGHTEAFF
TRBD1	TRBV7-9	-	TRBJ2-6	TGTGCCAGAACCCGGGACAGTCTGTCTGGGGCCAACGTCCTGACTTTC	CARTRDSLSGANVLTF
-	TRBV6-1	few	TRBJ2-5	TGTGCCAGCAGTGTGTCAGACCAAGAGACCCAGTACTTC	CASSVSDQETQYF
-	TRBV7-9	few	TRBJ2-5	TGTGCCAGCAGCCACACTACCCAAGAGACCCAGTACTTC	CASSHTTQETQYF
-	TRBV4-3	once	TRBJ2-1	TGCGCCAGCAGCCTAGATAGTCCGCCCTCCTACAATGAGCAGTTCTTC	CASSLDSPPSYNEQFF
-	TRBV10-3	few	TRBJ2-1	TGTGCCATCAGTGGGGCAGGACGCTCCTACAATGAGCAGTTCTTC	CAISGAGRSYNEQFF
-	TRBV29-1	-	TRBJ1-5	TGCAGCGTCGGACTGATGGGTCAGCCCCAGCATTTT	CSVGLMGQPQHF
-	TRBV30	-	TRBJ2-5	TGTGCCTGGGGAGATGGGGCACGGTACCAAGAGACCCAGTACTTC	CAWGDGARYQETQYF
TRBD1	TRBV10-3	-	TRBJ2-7	TGTGCCATGGACACCGGGACAGGGTCTGACGAGCAGTACTTC	CAMDTGTGSDEQYF
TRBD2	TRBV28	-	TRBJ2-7	TGTGCCAGCAGGCGTAGCGGGAGTACCTACGAGCAGTACTTC	CASRRSGSTYEQYF
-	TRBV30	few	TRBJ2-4	TGTGCCTGGAGTAAGGCAAACATTCAGTACTTC	CAWSKANIQYF
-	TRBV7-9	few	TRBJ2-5	TGTGCCAGCATCCCCTGGGGAGTGGGGGAGACCCAGTACTTC	CASIPWGVGETQYF
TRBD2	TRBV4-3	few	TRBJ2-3	TGCGCCAGCAGCCAAGAGACTAGCGGGGGAGGCACAGATACGCAGTATTTT	CASSQETSGGGTDTQYF
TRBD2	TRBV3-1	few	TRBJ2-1	TGTGCCAGCAGCCAAGGGCCTAGCGGTGAAAATGAGCAGTTCTTC	CASSQGPSGENEQFF
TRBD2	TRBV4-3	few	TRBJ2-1	TGCGCCAGCAGCCAGGGAACTAGCGGGAGGGCCTGGGTGTTCTTC	CASSQGTSGRAWVFF
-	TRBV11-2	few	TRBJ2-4	TGTGCCAGCAGCTTAGCGCCCGTTGGGGGAAGCATTCAGTACTTC	CASSLAPVGGSIQYF
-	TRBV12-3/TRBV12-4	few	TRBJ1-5	TGTGCCAGCAGTTTGGGTAGGACTAGCAATCAGCCCCAGCATTTT	CASSLGRTSNQPQHF
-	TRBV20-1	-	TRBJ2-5	TGCAGTGCTAGAGCATACGGGATTGAGACCCAGTACTTC	CSARAYGIETQYF
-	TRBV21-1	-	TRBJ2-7	TGTGCCAGCAGCAAATCCCCTAGCGGGGGGACGGACTACGAGCAGTACTTC	CASSKSPSGGTDYEQYF
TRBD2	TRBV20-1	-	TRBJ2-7	TGCAGTGCAGAGAGCGGGGCCTCCTACGAGCAGTGCTTC	CSAESGASYEQCF
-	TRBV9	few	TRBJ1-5	TGTGCCAGCAGCGGTTCGAGTAATCAGCCCCAGCATTTT	CASSGSSNQPQHF
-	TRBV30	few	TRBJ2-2	TGTGCCTGGGGTAGTGAGGGCAGCGGGGAGCTGTTTTTT	CAWGSEGSGELFF
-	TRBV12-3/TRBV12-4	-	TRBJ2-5	TGTGCCAGCAGTTTGACAGGCTGGAGACTGTACCAAGAGACCCAGTACTTC	CASSLTGWRLYQETQYF
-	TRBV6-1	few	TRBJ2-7	TGTGCCAGCAGTCCTCCGCCTGACGAGCAGTACTTC	CASSPPPDEQYF